The source of this TCR beta chain is a study of siplizumab effects on memory and regulatory T cells. Findings and caveats of the study: An assignable naive or memory phenotype was lacking in roughly 80-95% of proliferating CD4+ or CD8+ clones. The diversity of naive T cells seemed greater than that of memory cells, and their alloresponse contribution seemed major.

Worth noting for this clone: What it recognizes is unknown.

Produced via immunoSEQ multiplex PCR; TCRdb's table is partial and in-frame only. The sample shows some 90,000 clones, 90% of them seen only once. V dropped 1 base and J dropped 5; count of bases not matched to a gene: 8. CDR1 is SGHTA, CDR2 FQGNSA, per germline. The CDR3 has 16 residues. The clonotype comes from a human donor in good health. Sample: CD4+ T cells sorted from blood. The rearrangement joins TRBV7-2 to TRBJ2-5; 9 bases match TRBD2. DNA for the CDR3: TGTGCCAGCAGCTTAGAAGGTAGCGGGAGTGCGGAGACCCAGTACTTC. Protein: CASSLEGSGSAETQYF.